These 25 T cell receptor beta chains were sequenced from one sample in a study of T cell repertoires in cytomegalovirus infection. Their target antigens are unknown. One entry per CDR3 protein, called by TCRdb with MiXCR from the reads. The data contain hundreds of thousands of distinct CDR3 sequences, around a third of them seen just once; the ten biggest clones take up 11% to 15%. The source was cultured CD8+ T cells from PBMCs, collected from culture after CMV antigen stimulation. The source of these receptors is a human donor in good health (CMV status not recorded). Some clones in this sample may be carry-over from other donors' samples.

This clonotype was observed a few times. The rearrangement uses TRBV7-9 and TRBJ2-7, with no clear D. Germline-derived CDR1 and CDR2 are SEHNR and FQNEAQ (reference sequence). The CDR3 totals 14 residues. Trimming pared 0 bases from V and 3 bases from J, leaving 9 bases between. The CDR3 protein is CASSLAGNNYEQYV. For the CDR3, the DNA is TGTGCCAGCAGCTTAGCGGGAAATAACTACGAGCAGTACGTC.

This clonotype has more than one count but fewer than ten. The chain couples TRBV7-6 to TRBJ2-3; a possible D gene is TRBD2 (5 bases). This CDR3 contains 15 residues. Trimming shortened V by 5 bases and J by 1 base, and 13 bases separated the two germline ends. CDR1 is SGHVS, CDR2 FNYEAQ, per germline. The CDR3 is CASSRLSVGTDTQYF. For the CDR3, the DNA is TGTGCCAGCAGCCGTCTTAGCGTGGGCACAGATACGCAGTATTTT.

The table lists this clonotype with a few counts. At one of its ends the junction is not consistent with the germline gene, which may arise from a read error. This chain joins TRBV7-7 and TRBJ2-5; D is ambiguous. CDR3 length: 15 residues. The V gene's germline CDR1 is SSHAT and CDR2 FNYEAQ (reference sequence). CDR3 region: CASSPNLLPQETQYF. The CDR3 DNA reads TGTGCTAGCAGCCCCAACCTGTTGCCCCAAGAGACCCAGTACTTC.

Only a few counts were recorded for this clonotype. The DNA of the CDR3 is TGTGCCAGCAGCTTAACCGGGGCCCAATTCTCCTACGAGCAGTACTTC. Amino acids: CASSLTGAQFSYEQYF. This rearrangement joins TRBV7-9 to TRBJ2-7, with D tentatively TRBD1 or TRBD2 (5 bases each). The CDR3 sequence is 16 residues long. CDR1 SEHNR and CDR2 FQNEAQ come from the germline V gene (reference sequence). V lost 2 bases and J lost 0, with 14 bases in between.

The V call is TRBV10-2, the J call TRBJ2-1; D gene unclear. V lost 0 bases and J 6 bases, leaving 9 bases between the germline ends. Germline values: CDR1 WSHSY, CDR2 SAAADI. This CDR3 is 14 amino acids long. The CDR3 DNA reads TGCGCCAGCAGTGAGTCTTCTAGACCCAATGAGCAGTTCTTC. Its translation: CASSESSRPNEQFF.

This clonotype was seen ten or more times. This chain uses TRBV7-8 with TRBJ2-7; a weak D match, TRBD1 (5 bases). Trimming removed 5 bases at V and 2 bases at J, with 13 bases between. The CDR3 sequence is 14 residues long. Germline lookup yields CDR1 SGHVS and CDR2 FQNEAQ. The CDR3 nucleotides are TGTGCCAGCAGCGCGGTCAGGGTTCCCTACGAGCAGTACGTC. Its translation is CASSAVRVPYEQYV.

This clonotype was recorded many times. The chain links TRBV7-2 to TRBJ2-7, with a tentative D call TRBD1 (5 bases). The V gene's germline CDR1 is SGHTA and CDR2 FQGNSA. The CDR3 totals 14 residues. The V end lost 5 bases, the J end lost 1 base, and 12 bases lay between the germline ends. This chain's CDR3 is CASSLRTNSYEQYV. CDR3 bases: TGTGCCAGCAGCCTCCGGACAAATTCCTACGAGCAGTACGTC.

This clonotype appeared a few times. The chain uses TRBV27 and TRBJ1-2; possible D gene TRBD1, 5 bases. The germline CDR1 and CDR2 sequences are MNHEY and SMNVEV (reference sequence). This CDR3 is 13 amino acids long. V lost 3 bases and J 10 bases, leaving 15 bases between the germline ends. DNA of the CDR3: TGTGCCAGCAGTTTCCAACTGACGGGGGACTACACCTTC. This encodes CASSFQLTGDYTF.

This clonotype appeared a few times. The genes are TRBV14 and TRBJ2-1; 7 nucleotides agree with TRBD2. The CDR3 extends over 17 amino acids. V shed 0 bases, J shed 4 bases, and the junction held 9 bases outside the gene matches. From germline, CDR1 is SGHDN and CDR2 FVKESK. CDR3 region: CASSQDGELATYNEQFF. The DNA for the CDR3 is TGTGCCAGCAGCCAAGATGGGGAACTAGCGACTTACAATGAGCAGTTCTTC. Full variable domain (rest looked up from reference TRBV14 and TRBJ2-1): EAGVTQFPSHSVIEKGQTVTLRCDPISGHDNLYWYRRVMGKEIKFLLHFVKESKQDESGMPNNRFLAERTGGTYSTLKVQPAELEDSGVYFCASSQDGELATYNEQFFGPGTRLTVL.

This clonotype has just a few counts. The gene calls are TRBV7-2 and TRBJ1-1, with unresolved D. This CDR3 is built from 11 residues. Germline lookup yields CDR1 SGHTA and CDR2 FQGNSA. Deletions cut 5 bases from V and 10 bases from J, with 11 bases between. Written as DNA, the CDR3 is TGTGCCAGCAGCCTATTAGATGGAGCTTTCTTT. It translates to CASSLLDGAFF.

This clonotype showed up just a few times. V gene TRBV15 combines with J gene TRBJ1-5, with D maybe TRBD1 (5 bases). CDR1 and CDR2 (germline): LNHNV, YYDKDF (reference sequence). This CDR3 region has 14 residues. The germline V and J ends were trimmed by 3 bases and 0 bases, with 6 bases remaining between them. The CDR3 sequence: CATSSRVSNQPQHF. The CDR3 DNA sequence: TGTGCCACCAGCAGCAGGGTTAGCAATCAGCCCCAGCATTTT.

This clonotype was detected only a few times. The gene calls are TRBV13 and TRBJ2-1; D perhaps matches TRBD2 (6 bases). V lost 4 bases to trimming and J lost 10 bases, with 17 bases between them. This CDR3 is 14 amino acids long. Germline V CDR1 and CDR2: PRHDT, FYEKMQ (reference sequence). This chain's CDR3 is CASSSWVQREEQFF. The CDR3, as DNA: TGTGCCAGCAGCTCCTGGGTGCAACGGGAGGAGCAGTTCTTC. Supplemented by reference TRBV13 and TRBJ2-1, the full variable domain reads AAGVIQSPRHLIKEKRETATLKCYPIPRHDTVYWYQQGPGQDPQFLISFYEKMQSDKGSIPDRFSAQQFSDYHSELNMSSLELGDSALYFCASSSWVQREEQFFGPGTRLTVL.

Details on this clonotype: Possible read error: a much larger clone is one base away. V usage is TRBV10-3 and J usage is TRBJ2-3, with D possibly being TRBD2 (5 bases). The germline V and J ends were trimmed by 2 bases and 3 bases, with 12 bases remaining between them. The germline V gene encodes CDR1 ENHRY and CDR2 SYGVKD. The length of the CDR3 is 15 residues. The CDR3 nucleotides read TGTGCCATCAGTGAGCGAGCGAGAGGGACAGATACGCAGTATTTT. Amino acid sequence: CAISERARGTDTQYF.

In this sample, this clonotype turned up many times. The junction does not match germline at one end; this may be a read error. The V and J genes are TRBV5-1 and TRBJ1-1; D unresolved. This CDR3 is 14 amino acids long. Germline CDR1 reads SGHRS; CDR2 reads YFSETQ. The CDR3 reads CASSLASGNTEAFF. CDR3 DNA: TGTGCCAGCAGCTTAGCGTCGGGGAACACTGAAGCTTTCTTT.

J is TRBJ2-5 and V is TRBV20-1, with D possibly TRBD1 on 7 matching bases. V was pared by 6 bases and J by 6 bases, with 20 bases between. CDR1 is DFQATT and CDR2 is SNEGSKA in the germline V gene (reference sequence). The CDR3 covers 14 residues. CDR3 in DNA: TGCAGTGCGGACCAGGGGGGCCCTTTCAAGACCCAGTACTTC. As protein: CSADQGGPFKTQYF.

This clonotype has just a few counts. The rearrangement joins TRBV27 to TRBJ2-3, with a possible D match to TRBD2 (5 bases). CDR1 is MNHEY, CDR2 SMNVEV, per germline (reference sequence). The CDR3 is 14 amino acids. With 6 bases removed from V and 4 bases from J, the gap between germline ends came to 14 bases. As DNA, the CDR3 is TGTGCCAGCAGGGACTCAGGCGGCGCAGATACGCAGTATTTT. Translating it yields CASRDSGGADTQYF.

The V gene is TRBV5-5, the J gene TRBJ2-1, with 9 nucleotides matching TRBD2. CDR1 SGHKS and CDR2 YYEKEE come from the germline V gene (reference sequence). The CDR3 covers 14 residues. V shed 1 base and J 6 bases; nucleotides not matched to a gene: 2. DNA of the CDR3: TGTGCCAGCAGCTTGCCTAGCGGGGCCAATGAGCAGTTCTTC. Translated, it gives CASSLPSGANEQFF.

V is TRBV9 and J is TRBJ2-5; D gene ambiguous. CDR3 length: 15 amino acids. Trimming left V 0 bases short and J 2 bases short, with 11 bases between. Germline CDR1 reads SGDLS; CDR2 reads YYNGEE. The CDR3 sequence: CASSVDLGRQETQYF. For the CDR3, the DNA is TGTGCCAGCAGCGTAGATCTGGGAAGGCAAGAGACCCAGTACTTC.

This clonotype was found a few times. This rearrangement joins TRBV7-9 to TRBJ1-5; the match to TRBD1 covers 10 bases. After removal of 0 bases from V and 4 bases from J, the junction contained 3 bases not matched to a gene. The CDR3 is 16 amino acids. Germline CDR1 and CDR2: SEHNR and FQNEAQ (reference sequence). The CDR3 is CASSLADRGWNQPQHF. In DNA form, the CDR3 reads TGTGCCAGCAGCTTAGCGGACAGGGGGTGGAATCAGCCCCAGCATTTT.

This clonotype came up a few times. The chain has TRBV14 and TRBJ2-2; 8 positions agree with TRBD2. This CDR3 is 16 amino acids long. Germline CDR1 is SGHDN and CDR2 is FVKESK. The trim removed 3 bases at V and 5 bases at J, leaving 8 bases unmatched. The CDR3 protein is CASSHPGLVRTGELFF. CDR3 nucleotide sequence: TGTGCCAGCAGCCATCCGGGACTAGTAAGAACCGGGGAGCTGTTTTTT.

This clonotype was picked up many times. Here the CDR3 DNA reads TGTGCCAGCAGCCGGGGACAGGGCTACGAGCAGTACTTC. Its translation is CASSRGQGYEQYF. The chain is built from TRBV27 and TRBJ2-7; 9 bases are shared with TRBD1. Trimming removed 6 bases from V and 3 bases from J; junction bases left unmatched: 3. CDR1 is MNHEY, CDR2 SMNVEV, per germline (reference sequence). This CDR3 spans 13 amino acids.

Many counts were recorded for this clonotype. The CDR3 region has the DNA TGTGCCAGCAGACGGACAGGGCGAAACAATGAGCAGTTCTTC. This gives the protein CASRRTGRNNEQFF. The chain links TRBV6-1 to TRBJ2-1; the match to TRBD1 covers 8 bases. The CDR3 loop spans 14 amino acids. Losses at the gene ends were 6 bases for V and 5 bases for J; bases not matched to a gene: 6. Germline values: CDR1 MNHNS, CDR2 SASEGT.

CDR3 sequence: CASGGPRSGANVLTF. The CDR3 bases are TGTGCCAGCGGGGGCCCCCGCTCTGGGGCCAACGTCCTGACTTTC. The chain uses TRBV6-5 and TRBJ2-6; TRBD1 is a possible D gene (6 bases). V was cut by 8 bases and J by 0 bases, with 11 bases left in between. The CDR3 covers 15 residues. CDR1 MNHEY and CDR2 SVGAGI come from the germline V gene.

Concerning this clonotype itself: Compared with germline, one end of the junction differs, possibly owing to a read error. The rearrangement links TRBV28 to TRBJ2-5; the D is unclear. The CDR3 extends over 12 amino acids. The germline gives CDR1 MDHEN, CDR2 SYDVKM. This CDR3 is CASSSWQETQCF. CDR3 DNA sequence: TGTGCCAGCAGTTCGTGGCAAGAGACCCAGTGCTTC.

This clonotype was recorded many times. The chain carries TRBV7-8 and TRBJ2-3, with TRBD2 matching 11 bases. Germline CDR1 reads SGHVS; CDR2 reads FQNEAQ. This CDR3 is 14 amino acids long. V lost 5 bases, J lost 6 bases, and 4 bases stayed unmatched. DNA of the CDR3: TGTGCCAGCAGCCTACTAGCGGGGGATGATACGCAGTATTTT. Translated, it gives CASSLLAGDDTQYF.